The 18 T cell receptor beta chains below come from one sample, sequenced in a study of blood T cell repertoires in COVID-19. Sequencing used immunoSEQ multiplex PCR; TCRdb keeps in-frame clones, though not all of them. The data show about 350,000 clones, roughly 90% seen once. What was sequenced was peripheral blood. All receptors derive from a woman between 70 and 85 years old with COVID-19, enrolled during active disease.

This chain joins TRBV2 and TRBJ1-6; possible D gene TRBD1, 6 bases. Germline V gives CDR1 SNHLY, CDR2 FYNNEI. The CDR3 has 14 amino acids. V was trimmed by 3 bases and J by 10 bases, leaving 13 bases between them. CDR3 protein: CASSEGGPGSPLHF. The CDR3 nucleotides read TGTGCCAGCAGTGAGGGGGGGCCAGGGTCACCCCTCCACTTT.

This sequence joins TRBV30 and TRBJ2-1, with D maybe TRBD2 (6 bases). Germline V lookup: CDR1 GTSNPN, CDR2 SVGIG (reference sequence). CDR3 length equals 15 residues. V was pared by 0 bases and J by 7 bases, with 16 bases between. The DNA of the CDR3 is TGTGCCTGGAGTGTCGGGGGATCGTTGGGGAATGAGCAGTTCTTC. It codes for CAWSVGGSLGNEQFF. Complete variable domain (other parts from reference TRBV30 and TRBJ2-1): SQTIHQWPATLVQPVGSPLSLECTVEGTSNPNLYWYRQAAGRGLQLLFYSVGIGQISSEVPQNLSASRPQDRQFILSSKKLLLSDSGFYLCAWSVGGSLGNEQFFGPGTRLTVL.

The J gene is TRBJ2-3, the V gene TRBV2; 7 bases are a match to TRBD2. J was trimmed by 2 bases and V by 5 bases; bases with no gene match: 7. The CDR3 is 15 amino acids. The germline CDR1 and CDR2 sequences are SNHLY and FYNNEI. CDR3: CASSFGGGDTDTQYF. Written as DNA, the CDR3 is TGTGCCAGCAGTTTTGGTGGGGGGGACACAGATACGCAGTATTTT. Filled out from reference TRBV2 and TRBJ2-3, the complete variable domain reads EPEVTQTPSHQVTQMGQEVILRCVPISNHLYFYWYRQILGQKVEFLVSFYNNEISEKSEIFDDQFSVERPDGSNFTLKIRSTKLEDSAMYFCASSFGGGDTDTQYFGPGTRLTVL.

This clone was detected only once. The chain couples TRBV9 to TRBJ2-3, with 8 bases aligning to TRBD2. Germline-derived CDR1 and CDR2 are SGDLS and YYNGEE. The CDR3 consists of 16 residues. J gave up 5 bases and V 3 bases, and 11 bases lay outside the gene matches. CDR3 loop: CASSALAGRGGDTQYF. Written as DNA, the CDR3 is TGTGCCAGCAGCGCCTTAGCGGGGAGAGGGGGAGATACGCAGTATTTT. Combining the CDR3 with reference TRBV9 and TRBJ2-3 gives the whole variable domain DSGVTQTPKHLITATGQRVTLRCSPRSGDLSVYWYQQSLDQGLQFLIQYYNGEERAKGNILERFSAQQFPDLHSELNLSSLELGDSALYFCASSALAGRGGDTQYFGPGTRLTVL.

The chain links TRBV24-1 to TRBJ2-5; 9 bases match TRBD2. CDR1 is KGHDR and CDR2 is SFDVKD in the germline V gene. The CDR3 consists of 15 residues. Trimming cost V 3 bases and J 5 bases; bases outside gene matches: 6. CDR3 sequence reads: CATSDHVAGVETQYF. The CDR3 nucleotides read TGTGCCACCAGTGATCACGTAGCGGGGGTGGAGACCCAGTACTTC.

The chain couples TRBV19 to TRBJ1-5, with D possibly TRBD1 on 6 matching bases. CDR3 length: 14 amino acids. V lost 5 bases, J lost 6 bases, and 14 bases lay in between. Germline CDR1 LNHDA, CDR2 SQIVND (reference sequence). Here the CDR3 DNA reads TGTGCCAGTAGTTTCGGACAGACCATTCAGCCCCAGCATTTT. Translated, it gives CASSFGQTIQPQHF.

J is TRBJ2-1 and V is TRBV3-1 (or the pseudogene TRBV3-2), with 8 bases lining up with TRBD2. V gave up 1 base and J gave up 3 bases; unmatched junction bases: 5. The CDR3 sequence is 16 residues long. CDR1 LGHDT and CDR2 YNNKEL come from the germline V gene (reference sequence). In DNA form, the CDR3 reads TGTGCCAGCAGCCAAGTATTAAGCGGGGGCTACAATGAGCAGTTCTTC. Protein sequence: CASSQVLSGGYNEQFF.

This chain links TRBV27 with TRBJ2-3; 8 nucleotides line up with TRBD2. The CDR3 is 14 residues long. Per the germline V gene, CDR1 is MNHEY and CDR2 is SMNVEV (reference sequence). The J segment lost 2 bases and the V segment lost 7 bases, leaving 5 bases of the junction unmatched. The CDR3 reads CASTPSGFTDTQYF. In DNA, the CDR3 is TGTGCCAGCACCCCTAGCGGGTTCACAGATACGCAGTATTTT.

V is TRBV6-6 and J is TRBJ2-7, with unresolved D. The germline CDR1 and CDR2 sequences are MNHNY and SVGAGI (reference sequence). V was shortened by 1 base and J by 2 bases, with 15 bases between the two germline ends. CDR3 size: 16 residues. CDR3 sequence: CASSYLVSSSTYEQYF. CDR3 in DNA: TGTGCCAGCAGTTACTTAGTGTCTAGTAGTACCTACGAGCAGTACTTC.

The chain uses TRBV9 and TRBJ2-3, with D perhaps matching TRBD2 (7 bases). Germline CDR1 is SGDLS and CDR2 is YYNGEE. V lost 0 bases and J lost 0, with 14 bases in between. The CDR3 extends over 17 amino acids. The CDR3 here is CASSVAGGPPSTDTQYF. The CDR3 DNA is TGTGCCAGCAGCGTAGCCGGGGGGCCGCCTAGCACAGATACGCAGTATTTT.

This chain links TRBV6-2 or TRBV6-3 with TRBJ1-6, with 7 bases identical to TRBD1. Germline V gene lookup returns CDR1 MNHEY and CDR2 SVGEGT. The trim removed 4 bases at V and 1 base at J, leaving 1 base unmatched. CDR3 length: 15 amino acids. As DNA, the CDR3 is TGTGCCAGCAGTTTACAGGGGTCCTATAATTCACCCCTCCACTTT. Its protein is CASSLQGSYNSPLHF.

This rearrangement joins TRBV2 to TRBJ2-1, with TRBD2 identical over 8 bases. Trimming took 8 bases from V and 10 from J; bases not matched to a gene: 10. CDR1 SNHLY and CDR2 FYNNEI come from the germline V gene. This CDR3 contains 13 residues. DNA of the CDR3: TGTGCCAGCCGAACTAGCGGTAGGCAGGAGCAGTTCTTC. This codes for CASRTSGRQEQFF.

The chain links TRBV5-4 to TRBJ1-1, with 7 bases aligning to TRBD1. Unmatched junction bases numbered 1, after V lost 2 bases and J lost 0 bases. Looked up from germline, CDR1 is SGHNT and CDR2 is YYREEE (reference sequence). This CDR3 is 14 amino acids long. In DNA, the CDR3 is TGTGCCAGCAGCTTCGGACAGGTGAACACTGAAGCTTTCTTT. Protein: CASSFGQVNTEAFF.

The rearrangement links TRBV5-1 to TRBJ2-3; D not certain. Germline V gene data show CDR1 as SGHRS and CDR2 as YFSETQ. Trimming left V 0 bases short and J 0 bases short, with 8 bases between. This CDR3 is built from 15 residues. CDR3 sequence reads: CASSLDGTSTDTQYF. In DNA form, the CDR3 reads TGCGCCAGCAGCTTGGACGGTACTAGCACAGATACGCAGTATTTT.

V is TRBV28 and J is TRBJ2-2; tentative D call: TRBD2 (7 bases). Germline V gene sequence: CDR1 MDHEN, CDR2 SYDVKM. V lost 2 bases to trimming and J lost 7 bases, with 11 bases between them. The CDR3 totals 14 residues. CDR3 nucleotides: TGTGCCAGCAGTTTAGGGGGGGCCGGCGGGGAGCTGTTTTTT. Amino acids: CASSLGGAGGELFF.

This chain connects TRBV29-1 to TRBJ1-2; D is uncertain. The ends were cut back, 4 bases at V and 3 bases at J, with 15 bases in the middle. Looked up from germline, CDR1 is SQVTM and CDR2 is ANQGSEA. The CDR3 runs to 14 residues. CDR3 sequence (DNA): TGCAGCGTTGGAGTAACCCGGAGCGACTATGGCTACACCTTC. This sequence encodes CSVGVTRSDYGYTF.

As DNA, the CDR3 is TGTGCCAGCAGCAAGACAGGGTTTATAGGGAACACTGAAGCTTTCTTT. Its protein product is CASSKTGFIGNTEAFF. This chain links TRBV28 with TRBJ1-1; 7 bases map to TRBD1. The J segment lost 1 base and the V segment lost 6 bases, leaving 11 bases of the junction unmatched. CDR3 length: 16 amino acids. Germline V CDR1 and CDR2: MDHEN, SYDVKM.

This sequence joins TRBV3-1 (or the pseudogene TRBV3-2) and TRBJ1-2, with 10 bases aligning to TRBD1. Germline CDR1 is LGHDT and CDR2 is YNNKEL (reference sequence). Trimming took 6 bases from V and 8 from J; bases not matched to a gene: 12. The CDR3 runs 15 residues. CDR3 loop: CASSGWDRGRLGYTF. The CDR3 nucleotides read TGTGCCAGCAGTGGCTGGGACAGGGGAAGGCTCGGCTACACCTTC.